The rows below give T cell receptor beta chains drawn from one sample of a study of T cell responses to AZD1222 COVID-19 vaccine. This table comes from immunoSEQ multiplex PCR, and its TCRdb copy is limited to in-frame clones, with some not included. Of some 140,000 clones detected, about 91% appear once; the ten largest clones hold under 2%. This material consisted of peripheral blood, taken 28 days after the second AZD1222 dose. The receptors derive from an adult who received the AZD1222 COVID-19 vaccine. Each CDR3 is given with its conserved first and last residue. The D gene is left open where the match is weak. Expanded clones get a size class; other rows say once, few or many, or leave the size out.

TRBJ1-4,-,TRBV5-1,-,CASSLQGATNEKLFF,TGCGCCAGCAGCTTGCAGGGAGCAACTAATGAAAAACTGTTTTTT
TRBJ1-1,-,TRBV11-3,-,CASSLVGEDTEAFF,TGTGCCAGCAGCTTAGTTGGGGAGGACACTGAAGCTTTCTTT
TRBJ1-2,-,TRBV2,-,CASYRVAEGYTF,TGTGCCAGCTACAGGGTCGCGGAGGGCTACACCTTC
TRBJ2-6,TRBD2,TRBV29-1,-,CSVGLAGASGANVLTF,TGCAGCGTGGGACTAGCGGGAGCCTCTGGGGCCAACGTCCTGACTTTC
TRBJ1-1,-,TRBV30,-,CAWSAYSGTEAFF,TGTGCCTGGAGTGCCTACTCGGGCACTGAAGCTTTCTTT
TRBJ1-5,-,TRBV5-1,-,CASSLAGQGNQPQHF,TGCGCCAGCAGCTTGGCCGGGCAGGGAAATCAGCCCCAGCATTTT
TRBJ1-2,TRBD1,TRBV9,once,CASSSNPGTGYGYTF,TGTGCCAGCAGCTCCAACCCGGGGACAGGGTACGGCTACACCTTC
TRBJ2-1,-,TRBV3-1/TRBV3-2,-,CASSQDKDNEQFF,TGTGCCAGCAGCCAAGATAAGGACAATGAGCAGTTCTTC
TRBJ2-1,-,TRBV15,-,CATSRDGQTDYNEQFF,TGTGCCACCAGCAGAGACGGACAGACTGACTACAATGAGCAGTTCTTC
TRBJ1-2,-,TRBV5-1,-,CASSLDGNYGYTF,TGCGCCAGCAGCTTGGACGGGAACTATGGCTACACCTTC
TRBJ2-7,-,TRBV4-1,-,CASSSMGERADYEQYF,TGCGCCAGCAGCTCAATGGGGGAGCGGGCGGACTACGAGCAGTACTTC
TRBJ2-1,-,TRBV19,-,CASSASNEQFF,TGTGCCAGTAGTGCGAGTAATGAGCAGTTCTTC
TRBJ2-3,TRBD2,TRBV11-1,-,CASSGPSGGIPDTQYF,TGTGCCAGCAGCGGCCCTAGCGGGGGGATTCCAGATACGCAGTATTTT
TRBJ1-2,-,TRBV29-1,-,CSVESGRLAYTF,TGCAGCGTTGAATCCGGGAGACTCGCCTACACCTTC
TRBJ1-2,-,TRBV16,-,CASSQFSANYGYTF,TGTGCCAGCAGCCAATTCTCAGCCAACTATGGCTACACCTTC
TRBJ2-3,-,TRBV29-1,-,CSVTGETDTQYF,TGCAGCGTTACGGGAGAAACAGATACGCAGTATTTT
TRBJ1-5,TRBD1,TRBV6-1,-,CASSDGTGEVQPQHF,TGTGCCAGCAGTGACGGGACAGGGGAAGTTCAGCCCCAGCATTTT
TRBJ1-2,TRBD1,TRBV5-1,-,CASRDREGGGYTF,TGCGCCAGCAGGGACAGGGAAGGCGGAGGCTACACCTTC
TRBJ2-3,TRBD1,TRBV6-6,-,CASSYPDRASTDTQYF,TGTGCCAGCAGTTATCCAGACAGGGCTAGCACAGATACGCAGTATTTT
TRBJ2-1,-,TRBV5-4,-,CASSPRLVASYNEQFF,TGTGCCAGCAGCCCTCGACTGGTAGCCTCCTACAATGAGCAGTTCTTC
TRBJ1-1,-,TRBV7-9,-,CASSLEVQNTEAFF,TGTGCCAGCAGCTTAGAAGTCCAGAACACTGAAGCTTTCTTT
TRBJ2-7,-,TRBV30,-,CAWSVMGNEQYF,TGTGCCTGGAGTGTAATGGGAAACGAGCAGTACTTC
TRBJ2-5,-,TRBV5-1,-,CASSSGPQETQYF,TGCGCCAGCAGCTCGGGACCTCAAGAGACCCAGTACTTC
TRBJ2-6,-,TRBV2,-,CATSRDAYSGANVLTF,TGTGCCACCTCCCGGGACGCTTACTCTGGGGCCAACGTCCTGACTTTC
TRBJ1-2,-,TRBV3-1/TRBV3-2,few,CASSYTLGPSDGYGYTF,TGTGCCAGCAGCTACACTTTGGGACCTTCGGACGGCTATGGCTACACCTTC
TRBJ1-3,-,TRBV2,-,CASTGRAAFSGNTIYF,TGTGCCAGCACCGGACGGGCAGCCTTCTCTGGAAACACCATATATTTT